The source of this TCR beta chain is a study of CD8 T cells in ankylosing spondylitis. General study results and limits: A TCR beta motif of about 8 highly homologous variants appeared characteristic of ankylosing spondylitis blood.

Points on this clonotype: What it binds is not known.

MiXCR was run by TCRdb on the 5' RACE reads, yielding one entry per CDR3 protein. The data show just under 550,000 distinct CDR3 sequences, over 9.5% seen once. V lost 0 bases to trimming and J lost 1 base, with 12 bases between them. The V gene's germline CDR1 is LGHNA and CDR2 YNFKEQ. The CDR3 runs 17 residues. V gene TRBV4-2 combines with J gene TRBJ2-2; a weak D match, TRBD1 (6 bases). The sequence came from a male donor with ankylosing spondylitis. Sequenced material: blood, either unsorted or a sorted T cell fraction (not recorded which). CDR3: CASSQDRGHKNTGELFF. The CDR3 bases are TGTGCCAGCAGCCAAGACAGGGGACACAAGAACACCGGGGAGCTGTTTTTT.